This T cell receptor beta chain comes out of a study of identical twins. In germline, CDR1 is MNHEY, CDR2 SVGEGT. The trim removed 6 bases at V and 4 bases at J, leaving 11 bases unmatched. CDR3 size: 17 residues. This clonotype was observed a handful of times. TCRdb re-analysed the 5' RACE reads in MiXCR, keeping a single row per CDR3 protein. The repertoire holds hundreds of thousands of distinct CDR3 sequences, with about 20% as singletons. These same records also appear under a second study, on T cells expressing NK-cell markers.

The sequenced sample was PBMCs. V usage is TRBV6-2 or TRBV6-3 and J usage is TRBJ2-3; 12 bases line up with TRBD2. The clonotype was recovered from a woman aged 18 to 35 in good health. The CDR3 reads CASSSIRLAGASDTQYF. CDR3 DNA sequence: TGTGCCAGCAGCTCTATCCGACTAGCGGGAGCTTCAGATACGCAGTATTTT.